The entry below describes one T cell receptor beta chain. Its antigen is undetermined. Other DNA sequences in the sample encode the same CDR3. Each cell subset's genomic DNA was divided evenly among several immunoSEQ plates. Profiling relied on immunoSEQ multiplex PCR, and the TCRdb table lists in-frame clones only, not all of them. The table includes a few million clones, 90% to 96% detected once. Donors were Caucasian adults residing in Nashville, Tennessee, USA. From germline, CDR1 is MNHEY and CDR2 SVGAGI. The CDR3 has 14 residues. V was cut by 0 bases and J by 2 bases, with 8 bases left in between. The data belong to a study of shared clonotypes between healthy human individuals. Broader study findings: The generation probabilities recorded for non-shared clonotypes fell below those of clonotypes shared by all four donors. Memory subsets had estimated richness that was generally smaller than that of naive subsets.

The V and J genes are TRBV6-5 and TRBJ2-7; D gene uncertain. The receptor was isolated from a man aged 18 to 29 in good health. The sequencing input was naive CD4+ T cells sorted from blood. Noted subset: CD45RA+ positively selected. The CDR3 spells CASSYSARAYEQYF. The CDR3 coding sequence is TGTGCCAGCAGTTACTCGGCCAGAGCCTACGAGCAGTACTTC.